This T cell receptor (beta chain) was captured in a study of cytomegalovirus exposure and HLA in healthy donors. The CDR3 is made up of 15 amino acids. Trimming removed 2 bases at V and 2 bases at J, with 12 bases between. Germline V CDR1 and CDR2: SGHRS, YFSETQ. In the case of this clone: What it recognizes is unknown.

The PCR ran on 60 Vbeta and 13 Jbeta primers. Sequenced by immunoSEQ multiplex PCR; TCRdb stores in-frame clones only, minus some. The sample lists about 190,000 clones; more than 70% were seen once. Broader study findings: Clonal expansion, a later analysis showed, was greater in HLA-associated TCR beta chains than in equally common others.

The chain has TRBV5-1 and TRBJ2-3; the D gene is possibly TRBD2 (6 bases). This receptor was obtained from a man aged 25-45 years in good health and CMV-seropositive. Specimen: PBMCs. CDR3 sequence reads: CASSFGGTTTDTQYF. In nucleotides, the CDR3 is TGCGCCAGCAGCTTCGGCGGGACCACCACAGATACGCAGTATTTT. The entire variable domain, with the rest obtained from reference TRBV5-1 and TRBJ2-3, is as follows: KAGVTQTPRYLIKTRGQQVTLSCSPISGHRSVSWYQQTPGQGLQFLFEYFSETQRNKGNFPGRFSGRQFSNSRSEMNVSTLELGDSALYLCASSFGGTTTDTQYFGPGTRLTVL.